This T cell receptor (beta chain) was sequenced for a study of T cell responses to AZD1222 COVID-19 vaccine. Measured with immunoSEQ multiplex PCR; TCRdb has only the in-frame clones, and not every one. The table shows some 120,000 clones, with about nine tenths occurring only once. The CDR3 is 15 amino acids. Germline CDR1 and CDR2: LGHDT and YNNKEL (reference sequence). Trimming cost V 7 bases and J 4 bases, with 19 bases left between them. The sequence derives from an adult in good health. Sequencing was performed on peripheral blood, taken on day 0 of AZD1222 vaccination. This chain joins TRBV3-1 (or the pseudogene TRBV3-2) and TRBJ2-5; D unresolved. The CDR3 region has the DNA TGTGCCAGCACCCCGACGATGAGAGACCGAGAGACCCAGTACTTC. Its translation is CASTPTMRDRETQYF.